The clone carrying this TCR beta chain was seen many times. Its antigen is currently unknown. The sample comes from a study of T cell repertoires in cytomegalovirus infection. Whole-study findings and limits: Accumulated public TCR beta family frequency recognized individuals carrying CMV together with the relevant HLA.

Trimming removed 3 bases from V and 1 base from J; junction bases left unmatched: 2. The CDR3 runs to 14 residues. CDR1 SEHNR and CDR2 FQNEAQ come from the germline V gene (reference sequence). TCRdb fed the reads into MiXCR, producing one record per CDR3 protein. The sample has around 330,000 distinct CDR3 sequences, roughly 17% seen once. The sequenced sample was PBMCs. The origin of this receptor is a human donor in good health (CMV status not recorded). Some clones in this sample may be carry-over from other donors' samples. The chain combines TRBV7-9 with TRBJ1-2, with TRBD1 matching over 7 bases. The CDR3 spells CASSFGTDNYGYTF. CDR3 coding DNA: TGTGCCAGCAGCTTTGGGACAGATAACTATGGCTACACCTTC.